This T cell receptor (beta chain) stems from a study of blood T cell repertoires in COVID-19. Study overall: The United States, Italy and Spain were the sources of the acute and convalescent COVID-19 samples. In each case, the material was cDNA or gDNA derived from T cells, B-cell-depleted T cells, or PBMCs.

Authors' analysis steps: Reference gene primer amplification yielded estimated nucleated cell counts. Here immunoSEQ multiplex PCR was the method, and the copy in TCRdb shows in-frame clones only, minus some. V, J and clone size were drawn from that table, and D and trimming were deduced from the DNA. The repertoire holds about 120,000 clones, with roughly 85% as singletons. Trimming took 3 bases from V and 2 from J, leaving 13 bases between them. The germline CDR1 and CDR2 sequences are SGHRS and YFSETQ. CDR3 length equals 15 residues. Sequencing was done on a sample of peripheral blood. V and J are TRBV5-1 and TRBJ2-3; D is possibly TRBD1 (6 bases). The TCR comes from a man older than 75 with active or convalescent COVID-19. CDR3 region: CASSSLGHNTDTQYF. The CDR3 DNA reads as TGCGCCAGCAGCTCCCTGGGACACAACACAGATACGCAGTATTTT.